This T cell receptor beta chain was identified in a study of blood T cells in healthy people across ages. It was with a sample-barcoded 5' primer and a J-beta primer mix that a second PCR of about 6 to 12 cycles was run. Via MiXCR, TCRdb re-called the 5' RACE reads, giving one row per CDR3 protein. The top ten clones hold 7% to 9% of a sample with around 1.5 million distinct CDR3 sequences, roughly 40% of them seen once. V shed 6 bases and J shed 3 bases, with 17 bases lying between them. The CDR3 runs 15 residues. This clonotype was counted only a few times. The sequencing sample was made of blood. This chain joins TRBV12-3 or TRBV12-4 and TRBJ1-1; D might be TRBD1 (6 bases). This TCR was recovered from a woman between 18 and 29 years old in good health. CDR3 sequence (DNA): TGTGCCAGCAGCCCTAAGGGGGGGGCATACACTGAAGCTTTCTTT. It encodes CASSPKGGAYTEAFF.